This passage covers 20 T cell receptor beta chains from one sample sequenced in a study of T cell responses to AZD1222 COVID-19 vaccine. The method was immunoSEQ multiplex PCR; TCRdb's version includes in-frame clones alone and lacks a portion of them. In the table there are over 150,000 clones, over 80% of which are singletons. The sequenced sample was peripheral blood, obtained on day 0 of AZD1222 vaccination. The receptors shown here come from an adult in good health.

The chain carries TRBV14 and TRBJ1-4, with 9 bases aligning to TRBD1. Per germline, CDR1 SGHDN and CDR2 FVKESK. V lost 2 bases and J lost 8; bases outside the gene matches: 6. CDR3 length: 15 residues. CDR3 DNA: TGTGCCAGCAGCCAACTGGGACAGGGCGGGGAAAAACTGTTTTTT. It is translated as CASSQLGQGGEKLFF.

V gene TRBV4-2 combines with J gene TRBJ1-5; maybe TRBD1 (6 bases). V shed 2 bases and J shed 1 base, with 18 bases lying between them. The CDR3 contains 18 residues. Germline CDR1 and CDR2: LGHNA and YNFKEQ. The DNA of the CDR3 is TGTGCCAGCAGCCAATGGGCCGGCAGGGGCATAAGCAATCAGCCCCAGCATTTT. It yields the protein CASSQWAGRGISNQPQHF.

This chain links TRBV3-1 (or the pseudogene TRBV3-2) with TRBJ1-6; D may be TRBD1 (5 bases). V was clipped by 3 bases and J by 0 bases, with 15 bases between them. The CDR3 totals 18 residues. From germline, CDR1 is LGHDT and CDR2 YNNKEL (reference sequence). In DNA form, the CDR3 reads TGTGCCAGCAGCCAGACGAGCCCAGGGAGCTCCTATAATTCACCCCTCCACTTT. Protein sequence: CASSQTSPGSSYNSPLHF.

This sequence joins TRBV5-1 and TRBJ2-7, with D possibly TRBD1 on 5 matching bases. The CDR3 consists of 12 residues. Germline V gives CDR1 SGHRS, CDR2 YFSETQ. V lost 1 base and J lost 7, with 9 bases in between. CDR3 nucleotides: TGCGCCAGCAGCTTGAATGGGGCTGAGCAGTACTTC. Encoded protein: CASSLNGAEQYF. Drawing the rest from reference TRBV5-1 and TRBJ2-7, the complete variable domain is KAGVTQTPRYLIKTRGQQVTLSCSPISGHRSVSWYQQTPGQGLQFLFEYFSETQRNKGNFPGRFSGRQFSNSRSEMNVSTLELGDSALYLCASSLNGAEQYFGPGTRLTVT.

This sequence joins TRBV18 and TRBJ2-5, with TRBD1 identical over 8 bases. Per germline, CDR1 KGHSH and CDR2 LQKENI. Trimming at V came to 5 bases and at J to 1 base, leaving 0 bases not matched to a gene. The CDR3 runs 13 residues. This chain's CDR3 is CASSGTGQETQYF. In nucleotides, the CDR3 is TGTGCCAGCTCAGGGACAGGCCAAGAGACCCAGTACTTC.

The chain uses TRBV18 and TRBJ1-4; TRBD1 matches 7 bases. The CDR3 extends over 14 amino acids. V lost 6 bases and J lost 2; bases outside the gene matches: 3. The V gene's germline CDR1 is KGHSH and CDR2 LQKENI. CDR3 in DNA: TGTGCCAGCTCTCTAGGGGGCACTAATGAAAAACTGTTTTTT. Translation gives CASSLGGTNEKLFF.

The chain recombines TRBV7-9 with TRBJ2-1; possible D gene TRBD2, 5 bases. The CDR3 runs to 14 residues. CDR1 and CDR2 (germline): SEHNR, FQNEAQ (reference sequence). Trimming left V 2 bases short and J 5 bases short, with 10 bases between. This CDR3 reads CASSLRGSHNEQFF. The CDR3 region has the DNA TGTGCCAGCAGCTTACGAGGGTCCCACAATGAGCAGTTCTTC.

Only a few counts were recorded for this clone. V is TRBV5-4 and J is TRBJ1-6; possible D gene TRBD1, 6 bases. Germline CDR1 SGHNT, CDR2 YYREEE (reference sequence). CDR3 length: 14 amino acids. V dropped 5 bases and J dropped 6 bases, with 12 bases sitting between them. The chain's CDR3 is CASRGGGLNSPLHF. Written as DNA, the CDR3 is TGTGCCAGCAGAGGGGGGGGGCTTAATTCACCCCTCCACTTT.

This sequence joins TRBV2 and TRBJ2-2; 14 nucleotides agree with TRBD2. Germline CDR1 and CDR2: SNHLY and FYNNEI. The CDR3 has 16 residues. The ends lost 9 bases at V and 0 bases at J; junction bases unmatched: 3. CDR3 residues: CASKGLAGANTGELFF. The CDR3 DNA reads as TGTGCCAGTAAGGGACTAGCGGGGGCGAACACCGGGGAGCTGTTTTTT.

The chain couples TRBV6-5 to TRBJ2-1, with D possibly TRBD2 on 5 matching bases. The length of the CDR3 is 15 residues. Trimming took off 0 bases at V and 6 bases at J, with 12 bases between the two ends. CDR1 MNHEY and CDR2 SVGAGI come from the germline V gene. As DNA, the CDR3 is TGTGCCAGCAGTTACTCCCTAGCTCCAGGCAATGAGCAGTTCTTC. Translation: CASSYSLAPGNEQFF.

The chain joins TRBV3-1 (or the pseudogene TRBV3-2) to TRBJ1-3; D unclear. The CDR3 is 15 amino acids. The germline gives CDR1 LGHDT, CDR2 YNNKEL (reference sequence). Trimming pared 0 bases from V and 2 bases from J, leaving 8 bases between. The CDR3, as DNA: TGTGCCAGCAGCCAAGATATAGGTACTGGAAACACCATATATTTT. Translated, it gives CASSQDIGTGNTIYF.

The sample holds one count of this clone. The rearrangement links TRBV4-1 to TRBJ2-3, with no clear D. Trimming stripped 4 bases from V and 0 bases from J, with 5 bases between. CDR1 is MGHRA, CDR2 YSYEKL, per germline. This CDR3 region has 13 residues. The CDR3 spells CASSRDSTDTQYF. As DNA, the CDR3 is TGCGCCAGCAGCCGCGACAGCACAGATACGCAGTATTTT.

CDR3: CASSLNIGGGYTF. DNA for the CDR3: TGTGCCAGCAGTTTGAACATTGGAGGCGGCTACACCTTC. The chain recombines TRBV27 with TRBJ1-2; D unclear. The ends were cut back, 3 bases at V and 8 bases at J, with 13 bases in the middle. Per germline, CDR1 MNHEY and CDR2 SMNVEV (reference sequence). CDR3 length: 13 amino acids.

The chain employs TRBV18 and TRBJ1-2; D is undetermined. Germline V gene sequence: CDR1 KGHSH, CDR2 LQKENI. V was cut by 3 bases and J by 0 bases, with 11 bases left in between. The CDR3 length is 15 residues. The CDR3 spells CASSPLDLPNYGYTF. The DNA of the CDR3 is TGTGCCAGCTCACCCCTGGACTTACCTAACTATGGCTACACCTTC.

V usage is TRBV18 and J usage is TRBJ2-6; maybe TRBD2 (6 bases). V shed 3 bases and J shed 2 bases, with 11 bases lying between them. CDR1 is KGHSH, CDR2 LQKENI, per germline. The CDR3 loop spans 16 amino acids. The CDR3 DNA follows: TGTGCCAGCTCACCGAATTGGGGGGCTGGGGCCAACGTCCTGACTTTC. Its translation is CASSPNWGAGANVLTF.

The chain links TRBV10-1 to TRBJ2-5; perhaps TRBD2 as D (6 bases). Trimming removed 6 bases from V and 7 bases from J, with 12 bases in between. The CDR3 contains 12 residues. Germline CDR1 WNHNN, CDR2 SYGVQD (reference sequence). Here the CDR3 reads CASSRDFGTQYF. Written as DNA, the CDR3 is TGCGCCAGCAGCCGGGACTTTGGGACCCAGTACTTC.

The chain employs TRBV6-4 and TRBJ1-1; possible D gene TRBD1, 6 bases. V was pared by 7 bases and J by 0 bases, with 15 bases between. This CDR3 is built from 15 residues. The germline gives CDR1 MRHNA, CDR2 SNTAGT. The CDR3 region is CASIPGGDMNTEAFF. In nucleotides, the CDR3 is TGTGCCAGCATCCCGGGGGGGGACATGAACACTGAAGCTTTCTTT.

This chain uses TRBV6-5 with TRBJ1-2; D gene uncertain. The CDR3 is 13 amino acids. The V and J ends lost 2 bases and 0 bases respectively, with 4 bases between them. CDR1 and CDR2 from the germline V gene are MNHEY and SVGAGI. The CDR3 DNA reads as TGTGCCAGCAGTTACACAACTAACTATGGCTACACCTTC. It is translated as CASSYTTNYGYTF.

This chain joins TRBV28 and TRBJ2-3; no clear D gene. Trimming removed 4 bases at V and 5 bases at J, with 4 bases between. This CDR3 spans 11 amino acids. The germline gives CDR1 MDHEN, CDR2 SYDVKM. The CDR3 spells CASSSKDTQYF. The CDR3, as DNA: TGTGCCAGCAGTTCGAAAGATACGCAGTATTTT.

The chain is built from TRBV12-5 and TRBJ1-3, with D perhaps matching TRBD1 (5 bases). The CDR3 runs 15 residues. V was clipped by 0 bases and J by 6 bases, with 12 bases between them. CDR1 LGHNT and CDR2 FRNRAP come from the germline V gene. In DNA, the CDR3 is TGTGCTAGTGGTTTGGTCCAGGGAAACGTAAACACCATATATTTT. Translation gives CASGLVQGNVNTIYF.